This TCR beta chain was captured in a study of blood T cell repertoires in COVID-19. Study in general: COVID-19 samples from acute and convalescent phases originated in the United States, Italy and Spain. PBMCs, B-cell-depleted T cells, or T cells provided the cDNA or gDNA that made up the material.

In the source study's methods: By means of reference gene primer amplification, nucleated cell counts were estimated. Clones were read by immunoSEQ multiplex PCR, and TCRdb kept only the in-frame ones, dropping some. V and J calls plus clone size are reproduced from that table; the DNA served to infer D and trimming. The sample includes tens of thousands of clones, 80% to 95% seen only once; the top ten take 13%. Sample: peripheral blood. The TCR comes from a human donor with active COVID-19. The donor label of this sample is uncertain.

CDR3 sequence: CASKTDRGPYNEQFF. CDR3 DNA: TGTGCCAGCAAGACCGACAGGGGGCCCTACAATGAGCAGTTCTTC. The rearrangement uses TRBV6-6 and TRBJ2-1; 10 bases match TRBD1. V gave up 7 bases and J gave up 2 bases; unmatched junction bases: 5. The CDR3 contains 15 residues. Germline V gene data show CDR1 as MNHNY and CDR2 as SVGAGI (reference sequence).